The 25 T cell receptor beta chains below were found in one sample sequenced in a study of early T cells in non-severe SARS-CoV-2 infection. One entry per CDR3 protein, called by TCRdb with MiXCR from the 5' RACE reads. The repertoire holds tens of thousands of distinct CDR3 sequences, with around 10% as singletons. Sequenced here: whole blood, sampled at baseline. The receptors were sampled from an adult who was a healthcare worker with PCR-confirmed SARS-CoV-2 infection or an uninfected control (not recorded which).

This clonotype was counted at least ten times. The chain recombines TRBV29-1 with TRBJ1-4; 7 bases align to TRBD1. CDR3 length: 12 amino acids. With 6 bases clipped from V and 7 bases from J, the junction kept 5 bases outside the gene matches. The germline V gene has CDR1 SQVTM and CDR2 ANQGSEA. The CDR3 nucleotides read TGCAGCGTAACAGGGGCCTTTGAAAAACTGTTTTTT. This encodes CSVTGAFEKLFF.

This clonotype was seen only a few times. V gene TRBV7-9 combines with J gene TRBJ2-3; no clear D gene. V lost 2 bases and J lost 0, with 6 bases in between. The CDR3 contains 14 residues. Germline V gene sequence: CDR1 SEHNR, CDR2 FQNEAQ (reference sequence). The CDR3 DNA sequence: TGTGCCAGCAGCTTATCAAGTAGCACAGATACGCAGTATTTT. Translation: CASSLSSSTDTQYF.

The chain's CDR3 is CASSYRGGSYNEQFF. Here the CDR3 DNA reads TGTGCCAGCAGCTACCGCGGGGGCTCCTACAATGAGCAGTTCTTC. The chain is built from TRBV5-4 and TRBJ2-1; 7 bases line up with TRBD2. The CDR3 extends over 15 amino acids. After removal of 3 bases from V and 0 bases from J, the junction contained 3 bases not matched to a gene. Germline V gene data show CDR1 as SGHNT and CDR2 as YYREEE (reference sequence). Filled out from reference TRBV5-4 and TRBJ2-1, the complete variable domain reads ETGVTQSPTHLIKTRGQQVTLRCSSQSGHNTVSWYQQALGQGPQFIFQYYREEENGRGNFPPRFSGLQFPNYSSELNVNALELDDSALYLCASSYRGGSYNEQFFGPGTRLTVL.

This clonotype was detected only a few times. The V call is TRBV5-1, the J call TRBJ1-3, with D perhaps matching TRBD1 (5 bases). CDR1 is SGHRS, CDR2 YFSETQ, per germline. V lost 4 bases, J lost 4 bases, and 15 bases lay in between. This CDR3 comprises 15 residues. CDR3 amino acids: CASSPDGARGNTIYF. The CDR3 DNA sequence: TGCGCCAGCAGCCCGGACGGGGCGAGAGGAAACACCATATATTTT.

This clonotype turned up a few times. The rearrangement uses TRBV5-1 and TRBJ2-7; 7 positions agree with TRBD2. The trim removed 0 bases at V and 0 bases at J, leaving 3 bases unmatched. Germline CDR1 is SGHRS and CDR2 is YFSETQ. The CDR3 totals 15 residues. The CDR3 protein is CASSLDGGFSYEQYF. In DNA, the CDR3 is TGCGCCAGCAGCTTGGACGGGGGGTTCTCCTACGAGCAGTACTTC.

The V gene is TRBV30, the J gene TRBJ1-3; no clear D gene. Per germline, CDR1 GTSNPN and CDR2 SVGIG (reference sequence). There are 12 residues in the CDR3. Trimming cost V 4 bases and J 2 bases, with 6 bases left between them. This CDR3 reads CAWKVTGNTIYF. The CDR3, as DNA: TGTGCCTGGAAGGTTACTGGAAACACCATATATTTT. Together with reference TRBV30 and TRBJ1-3, the CDR3 gives the full variable domain: SQTIHQWPATLVQPVGSPLSLECTVEGTSNPNLYWYRQAAGRGLQLLFYSVGIGQISSEVPQNLSASRPQDRQFILSSKKLLLSDSGFYLCAWKVTGNTIYFGEGSWLTVV.

This clonotype was counted between two and nine times. The chain couples TRBV12-3 or TRBV12-4 to TRBJ1-5; D possibly corresponds to TRBD1 (5 bases). V was trimmed by 1 base and J by 2 bases, leaving 9 bases between them. The CDR3 consists of 15 residues. The CDR3 sequence: CASSLGGVGNQPQHF. As DNA, the CDR3 is TGTGCCAGCAGTTTAGGAGGGGTTGGCAATCAGCCCCAGCATTTT.

The gene calls are TRBV5-1 and TRBJ2-1, with TRBD2 matching 12 bases. Germline V gene data show CDR1 as SGHRS and CDR2 as YFSETQ. V lost 1 base to trimming and J lost 2 bases; unmatched junction nucleotides: 4. The CDR3 spans 17 residues. In DNA form, the CDR3 reads TGCGCCAGCAGCTTGAGGCTAGCGGGGGGGACCTACAATGAGCAGTTCTTC. This translates into CASSLRLAGGTYNEQFF.

The rearrangement uses TRBV9 and TRBJ2-7; 7 bases map to TRBD2. Germline assignment: CDR1 SGDLS and CDR2 YYNGEE. CDR3 length: 14 residues. V was pared by 0 bases and J by 3 bases, with 3 bases of the junction left unmatched. CDR3 protein: CASSVGLAGYEQYF. Here the CDR3 DNA reads TGTGCCAGCAGCGTAGGACTAGCAGGCTACGAGCAGTACTTC.

The table lists this clonotype with a few counts. The V gene is TRBV24-1, the J gene TRBJ2-3; D unclear. The CDR3 length is 12 residues. The V end lost 4 bases, the J end lost 4 bases, and 5 bases lay between the germline ends. Germline V gene data show CDR1 as KGHDR and CDR2 as SFDVKD. The CDR3 DNA is TGTGCCACCAGTGACAACCCAGATACGCAGTATTTT. Translated, it gives CATSDNPDTQYF.

This chain uses TRBV4-1 with TRBJ1-2; a possible D gene is TRBD1 (5 bases). V dropped 1 base and J dropped 4 bases, with 13 bases sitting between them. CDR1 and CDR2 from the germline V gene are MGHRA and YSYEKL. This CDR3 is built from 15 residues. CDR3 in amino acids: CASSQVQGTAYGYTF. CDR3 sequence (DNA): TGCGCCAGCAGCCAAGTACAAGGGACGGCCTATGGCTACACCTTC.

The rearrangement links TRBV12-3 or TRBV12-4 to TRBJ2-5; the match to TRBD2 covers 12 bases. The CDR3 contains 14 residues. The ends lost 5 bases at V and 6 bases at J; junction bases unmatched: 4. CDR3: CASSPTSGGKTQYF. In DNA form, the CDR3 reads TGTGCCAGCAGTCCGACTAGCGGGGGAAAGACCCAGTACTTC.

The chain joins TRBV7-9 to TRBJ2-5; D is undetermined. Trimming took 5 bases from V and 5 from J, leaving 9 bases between them. The germline V gene has CDR1 SEHNR and CDR2 FQNEAQ (reference sequence). This CDR3 region has 12 residues. CDR3 residues: CASSPGYETQYF. CDR3 nucleotides: TGTGCCAGCAGCCCCGGCTATGAGACCCAGTACTTC.

Points on this clonotype: At one boundary the junction diverges from the germline segment, which might be a read error. The chain employs TRBV12-3 or TRBV12-4 and TRBJ2-1; 8 positions agree with TRBD2. The CDR3 covers 16 residues. The CDR3 sequence is CANSFSSGGSYNEQFF. The CDR3 DNA is TGTGCCAACAGTTTTTCCAGCGGGGGCTCCTACAATGAGCAGTTCTTC.

About this clonotype: A much larger clone is a single base away; this may be a read error. The chain employs TRBV5-6 and TRBJ2-7; D is possibly TRBD1 (7 bases). CDR1 is SGHDT, CDR2 YYEEEE, per germline. V gave up 9 bases and J gave up 4 bases, with 17 bases separating them. This CDR3 region has 13 residues. The CDR3 spells CANGATGRYEQYF. The CDR3 bases are TGTGCCAACGGGGCGACAGGGAGGTACGAGCAGTACTTC.

This clonotype was counted at least ten times. The rearrangement joins TRBV10-3 to TRBJ2-3; 9 nucleotides line up with TRBD2. The CDR3 contains 17 residues. V shed 0 bases and J 1 base; nucleotides not matched to a gene: 5. CDR1 ENHRY and CDR2 SYGVKD come from the germline V gene. The CDR3 region is CAISESTASGGTDTQYF. CDR3 nucleotides: TGTGCCATCAGTGAGTCGACGGCTAGCGGGGGCACAGATACGCAGTATTTT.

This clonotype turned up a few times. The gene calls are TRBV7-3 and TRBJ2-3, with D possibly matching TRBD2 (5 bases). Germline V gene data show CDR1 as SGHTA and CDR2 as FQGTGA. The CDR3 extends over 14 amino acids. V was clipped by 2 bases and J by 3 bases, with 9 bases between them. CDR3 nucleotides: TGTGCCAGCAGCTTATCCACGGGGACAGATACGCAGTATTTT. Amino acid sequence: CASSLSTGTDTQYF.

This clonotype was picked up many times. The V gene is TRBV12-3 or TRBV12-4, the J gene TRBJ1-1; no definite D call. V was shortened by 2 bases and J by 0 bases, with 4 bases between the two germline ends. CDR3 length: 13 amino acids. The CDR3 region has the DNA TGTGCCAGCAGTTTAAATGTGAACACTGAAGCTTTCTTT. This gives the protein CASSLNVNTEAFF.

The chain links TRBV7-2 to TRBJ1-3, with 7 bases matching TRBD1. Per germline, CDR1 SGHTA and CDR2 FQGNSA. This CDR3 has 15 amino acids. V dropped 4 bases and J dropped 3; count of bases not matched to a gene: 6. This CDR3 reads CASSSHQGVGNTIYF. For the CDR3, the DNA is TGTGCCAGCAGCTCCCACCAGGGGGTTGGAAACACCATATATTTT.

Many counts were recorded for this clonotype. This rearrangement joins TRBV7-2 to TRBJ1-4; TRBD1 matches 8 bases. The CDR3 has 17 residues. Germline V gene sequence: CDR1 SGHTA, CDR2 FQGNSA. V dropped 1 base and J dropped 2; count of bases not matched to a gene: 6. CDR3 nucleotides: TGTGCCAGCAGCTTAGATTTACAGGGGGGGACTAATGAAAAACTGTTTTTT. It codes for CASSLDLQGGTNEKLFF.

The chain combines TRBV5-6 with TRBJ1-2, with 8 bases lining up with TRBD1. This CDR3 is built from 17 residues. Trimming took 4 bases from V and 0 from J; bases not matched to a gene: 11. Germline lookup yields CDR1 SGHDT and CDR2 YYEEEE. The DNA for the CDR3 is TGTGCCAGCAGCCTCTGGGACAGGCGCGGCCCTAACTATGGCTACACCTTC. This sequence encodes CASSLWDRRGPNYGYTF.

The sample holds a few counts of this clonotype. The CDR3 nucleotides read TGTGCCAGCAGCTTAGGTTTTCAATTATATACGCAGTATTTT. It yields the protein CASSLGFQLYTQYF. V is TRBV7-2 and J is TRBJ2-3, with D hard to call. Between the trimmed V and J ends, which lost 1 base and 7 bases, there was a span of 12 bases. The CDR3 is made up of 14 amino acids. Germline values: CDR1 SGHTA, CDR2 FQGNSA.

This clonotype was observed a handful of times. The chain links TRBV24-1 to TRBJ2-3; D possibly corresponds to TRBD1 (5 bases). The V gene's germline CDR1 is KGHDR and CDR2 SFDVKD. Trimming left V 5 bases short and J 6 bases short, with 11 bases between. This CDR3 comprises 13 residues. DNA for the CDR3: TGTGCCACCAGTGGGCCAGGGCAGGATACGCAGTATTTT. It codes for CATSGPGQDTQYF.

The V gene is TRBV29-1, the J gene TRBJ1-5; tentative D call: TRBD1 (5 bases). CDR1 is SQVTM, CDR2 ANQGSEA, per germline. This CDR3 has 13 amino acids. V gave up 2 bases and J gave up 4 bases, with 9 bases separating them. Here the CDR3 DNA reads TGCAGCGTTGAACAGGGAGCGAATCAGCCCCAGCATTTT. Its translation is CSVEQGANQPQHF. The variable domain in full, completed from reference TRBV29-1 and TRBJ1-5, reads SAVISQKPSRDICQRGTSLTIQCQVDSQVTMMFWYRQQPGQSLTLIATANQGSEATYESGFVIDKFPISRPNLTFSTLTVSNMSPEDSSIYLCSVEQGANQPQHFGDGTRLSIL.

This clonotype was counted a few times. V gene TRBV5-1 combines with J gene TRBJ1-2; TRBD1 might be the D (5 bases). The CDR3 consists of 14 residues. Germline-derived CDR1 and CDR2 are SGHRS and YFSETQ. V was trimmed by 0 bases and J by 6 bases, leaving 12 bases between them. CDR3 protein: CASSLGYRSDGYTF. The CDR3 DNA reads TGCGCCAGCAGCTTGGGCTACAGGTCTGATGGCTACACCTTC.